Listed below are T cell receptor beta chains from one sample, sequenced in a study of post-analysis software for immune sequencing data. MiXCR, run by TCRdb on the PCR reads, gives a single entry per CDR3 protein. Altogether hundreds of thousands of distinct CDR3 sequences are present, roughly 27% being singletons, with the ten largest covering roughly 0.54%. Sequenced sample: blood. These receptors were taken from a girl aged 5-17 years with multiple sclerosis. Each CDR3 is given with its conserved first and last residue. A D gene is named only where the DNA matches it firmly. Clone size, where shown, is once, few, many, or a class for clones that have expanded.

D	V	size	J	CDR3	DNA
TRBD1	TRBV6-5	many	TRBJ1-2	CASSVTGNYGYTF	TGTGCCAGCAGTGTGACAGGGAACTATGGCTACACCTTC
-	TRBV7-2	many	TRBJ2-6	CASSLRLGGANVLTF	TGTGCCAGCAGCTTGCGACTAGGAGGGGCCAACGTCCTGACTTTC
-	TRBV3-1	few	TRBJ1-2	CASSHGSDHYTF	TGTGCCAGCAGCCACGGGTCCGACCACTACACCTTC
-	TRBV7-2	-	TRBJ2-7	CASSSLRGGPSYEQYF	TGTGCCAGCAGCTCTCTCCGTGGGGGTCCCTCCTACGAGCAGTACTTC
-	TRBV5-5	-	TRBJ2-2	CASSLVRDTTGELFF	TGTGCCAGCAGCTTGGTCAGGGACACCACCGGGGAGCTGTTTTTT
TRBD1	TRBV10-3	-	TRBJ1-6	CAIRTTGGRNSPLHF	TGTGCCATCAGGACGACAGGGGGTCGTAATTCACCCCTCCACTTT
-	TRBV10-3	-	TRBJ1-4	CAISEPDGAEVPRREKLFF	TGTGCCATCAGTGAGCCCGACGGGGCGGAGGTCCCAAGAAGAGAAAAACTGTTTTTT
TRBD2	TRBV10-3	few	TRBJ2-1	CAIRGGGVGNEQFF	TGTGCCATCCGTGGCGGGGGGGTCGGCAATGAGCAGTTCTTC
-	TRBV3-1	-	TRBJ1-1	CASISRWGANTEAFF	TGTGCCAGCATCTCAAGATGGGGGGCTAACACTGAAGCTTTCTTT
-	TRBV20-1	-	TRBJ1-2	CSSYWRAGYGYTF	TGCAGTTCATATTGGCGGGCCGGATATGGCTACACCTTC
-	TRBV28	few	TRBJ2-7	CASPPMGALLSYEQYF	TGTGCCAGCCCACCCATGGGGGCGCTTTTGTCCTACGAGCAGTACTTC
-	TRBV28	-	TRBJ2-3	CASRSGGGIDATDTQYF	TGTGCCAGCAGATCCGGGGGCGGTATCGATGCCACAGATACGCAGTATTTT
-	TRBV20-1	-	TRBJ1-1	CSAAPNTEAFF	TGCAGTGCTGCGCCGAACACTGAAGCTTTCTTT
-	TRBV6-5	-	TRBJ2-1	CASSQLEVAQQFF	TGTGCCAGCAGTCAGCTGGAGGTTGCGCAGCAGTTCTTC
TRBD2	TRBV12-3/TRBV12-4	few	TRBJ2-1	CASSFDPGRGTYEQFF	TGTGCCAGCAGTTTTGATCCGGGGAGGGGTACGTATGAGCAGTTCTTC
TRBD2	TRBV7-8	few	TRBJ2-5	CASSSPTRLAGVQETQYF	TGTGCCAGCAGCTCTCCTACCCGGCTAGCGGGAGTCCAAGAGACCCAGTACTTC
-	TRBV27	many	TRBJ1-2	CASSGTNYGYTF	TGTGCCAGCAGCGGGACTAACTATGGCTACACCTTC
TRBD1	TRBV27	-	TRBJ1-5	CASSSTGGSGQPQHF	TGTGCCAGCAGTTCGACAGGGGGCTCCGGTCAGCCCCAGCATTTT
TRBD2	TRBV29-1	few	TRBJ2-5	CSVEDLASGQETQYF	TGCAGCGTTGAAGATCTGGCTAGCGGACAAGAGACCCAGTACTTC
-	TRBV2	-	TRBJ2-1	CASGELADSSYNEQFF	TGTGCCAGCGGGGAATTAGCGGATAGCTCCTACAATGAGCAGTTCTTC
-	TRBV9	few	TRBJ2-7	CASSVDLSGGFDEQYF	TGTGCCAGCAGCGTAGACTTGTCGGGGGGCTTCGACGAGCAGTACTTC
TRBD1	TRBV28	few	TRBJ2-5	CASSYDRDPQETQYF	TGTGCCAGCAGTTACGACAGGGATCCTCAAGAGACCCAGTACTTC
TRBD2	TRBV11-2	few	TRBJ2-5	CASSPNGLAGVQETQYF	TGTGCCAGCAGCCCCAACGGATTAGCGGGCGTACAAGAGACCCAGTACTTC
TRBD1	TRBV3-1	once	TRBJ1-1	CASSQGTGLNAFF	TGTGCCAGCAGCCAGGGGACAGGTCTGAATGCTTTCTTT
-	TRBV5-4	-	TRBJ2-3	CASSGDIRYTQYF	TGTGCCAGCAGCGGGGACATACGCTATACGCAGTATTTT
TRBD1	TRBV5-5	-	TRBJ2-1	CASSLAGQGLEGSFF	TGTGCCAGCAGCTTGGCGGGACAGGGCTTAGAGGGCTCGTTCTTC
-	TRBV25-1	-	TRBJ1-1	CASSETANTEAFF	TGTGCCAGCAGTGAGACAGCGAACACTGAAGCTTTCTTT